The clone carrying this T cell receptor (beta chain) was seen repeatedly, ten times or more. Antigen: not known. The CDR3 is 14 amino acids. CDR1 DFQATT and CDR2 SNEGSKA come from the germline V gene (reference sequence). Trimming left V 1 base short and J 4 bases short, with 11 bases between. This specimen comes from a study of neurological immune-mediated disorders. Whole-study findings and limits: The phylogenetic placement of 18 of 34 multiple sclerosis patients' repertoires in one related-CDR3 cluster constitutes a possible signature. With the multiple sclerosis repertoire cluster, none of the clinical or MRI features showed an association.

Synthesis of cDNA used 5'RACE (with 10-nucleotide random UMIs). TCRdb called the 5' RACE reads again in MiXCR, with one record for every CDR3 protein. Counted here are just under 60,000 distinct CDR3 sequences, around 3.5% occurring once; the ten biggest clones make up under 3.5%. The sequencing sample was made of PBMCs. This sequence originates from a woman aged 25 to 39 with multiple sclerosis. V gene TRBV20-1 combines with J gene TRBJ1-5, with D tentatively TRBD1 (6 bases). CDR3 bases: TGCAGTGCTAGAGTGGGCAGGGGTAATCAGCCCCAGCATTTT. It yields the protein CSARVGRGNQPQHF.